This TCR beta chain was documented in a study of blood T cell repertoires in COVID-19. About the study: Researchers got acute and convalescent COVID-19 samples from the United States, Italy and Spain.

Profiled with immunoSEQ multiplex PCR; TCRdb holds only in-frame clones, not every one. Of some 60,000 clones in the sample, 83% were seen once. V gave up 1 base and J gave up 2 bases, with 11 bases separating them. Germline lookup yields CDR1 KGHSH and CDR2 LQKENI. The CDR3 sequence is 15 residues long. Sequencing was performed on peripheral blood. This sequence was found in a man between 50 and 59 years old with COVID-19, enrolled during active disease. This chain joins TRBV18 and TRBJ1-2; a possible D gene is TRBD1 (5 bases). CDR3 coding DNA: TGTGCCAGCTCACCACGCGCGACAGCCAACTATGGCTACACCTTC. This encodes CASSPRATANYGYTF.